A single T cell receptor (beta chain) is shown here with its context. The antigen is not known. Prominent immunodeficiency with autoinflammation defined PRAID. Assay used: immunoSEQ multiplex PCR; TCRdb lists only in-frame clones, some missing. The sample lists 2,000 to 2,500 clones, 70% to 90% occurring once. This sample stems from a study of stem cell transplantation in POMP-related autoinflammatory disease. The wider study: Hypothesis: faulty thymoproteasomes impair CD8+ T-cell selection, skewing TRB repertoires. Overall study results and limits: PRAID patients trended toward lower TRB diversity and higher clonality in all analyzed T-cell subsets. In PRAID patients, the number of distinct TRB V-J gene pairings was restricted.

The TCR originated in a human donor with POMP-related autoinflammation and immune dysregulation (PRAID). The sequences come from Tregs from PBMCs, collected before stem cell transplantation.

The CDR3 bases are TGCGCCAGCAGCCATCGGACAGGACACAACTATGGCTACACCTTC. Its translation is CASSHRTGHNYGYTF. The chain couples TRBV5-1 to TRBJ1-2, with 7 bases identical to TRBD1. The J segment lost 2 bases and the V segment lost 4 bases, leaving 8 bases of the junction unmatched. CDR1 SGHRS and CDR2 YFSETQ come from the germline V gene. CDR3 length: 15 residues.